The 29 T cell receptor beta chains given below trace back to one sample, sequenced in a study of OX40 agonist ivuxolimab in advanced cancers. TCRdb's copy holds only in-frame clones and misses some; the assay was immunoSEQ multiplex PCR. The sample lists about 38,000 clones, roughly nine tenths occurring once. Here the sequenced sample was CD4+ or CD8+ T cells sorted from blood, taken in a trial of the OX40 agonist ivuxolimab. These receptors all come from an adult with an advanced solid tumor such as melanoma, head and neck, liver or kidney cancer.

This chain links TRBV9 with TRBJ2-4; D tentatively reads TRBD1 or TRBD2 (5 bases each). Germline-derived CDR1 and CDR2 are SGDLS and YYNGEE. The CDR3 sequence is 15 residues long. V lost 0 bases and J lost 0, with 7 bases in between. CDR3 nucleotides: TGTGCCAGCAGCGTAGGTGGGGGAGCCAAAAACATTCAGTACTTC. Its translation is CASSVGGGAKNIQYF.

The rearrangement uses TRBV9 and TRBJ2-4; perhaps TRBD1 as D (5 bases). CDR3 length equals 15 residues. CDR1 SGDLS and CDR2 YYNGEE come from the germline V gene. The V gene lost 0 bases and the J gene lost 3 bases, with 10 bases spanning the gap. The CDR3 DNA follows: TGTGCCAGCAGCGTAGGGGGCAGGGACAAAAACATTCAGTACTTC. It yields the protein CASSVGGRDKNIQYF.

The chain links TRBV29-1 to TRBJ2-7; D not resolved. Looked up from germline, CDR1 is SQVTM and CDR2 is ANQGSEA. CDR3 size: 13 residues. V lost 7 bases and J lost 2, with 15 bases in between. The CDR3 loop reads CSAEAQEPYEQYF. CDR3 nucleotide sequence: TGCAGCGCCGAAGCTCAGGAGCCCTACGAGCAGTACTTC.

This chain uses TRBV5-8 with TRBJ2-7; D is ambiguous. The ends were cut back, 0 bases at V and 0 bases at J, with 10 bases in the middle. The CDR3 runs 15 residues. CDR1 is SGHTS, CDR2 YDEGEE, per germline. The CDR3 nucleotides read TGTGCCAGCAGCTTGGGGGTGACATTCTCCTACGAGCAGTACTTC. Translating gives CASSLGVTFSYEQYF.

The genes are TRBV7-3 and TRBJ1-2; TRBD1 aligns across 8 bases. The CDR3 has 16 residues. The V segment lost 6 bases and the J segment 2 bases; nucleotides outside the gene matches: 11. Germline V CDR1 and CDR2: SGHTA, FQGTGA. The CDR3 sequence: CASRRTGTGGNYGYTF. The CDR3 DNA sequence: TGTGCCAGCAGACGAACGGGCACAGGGGGAAACTATGGCTACACCTTC.

The chain employs TRBV6-5 and TRBJ1-1; the D is unclear. Germline V gene data show CDR1 as MNHEY and CDR2 as SVGAGI. The CDR3 contains 14 residues. V gave up 10 bases and J gave up 0 bases, with 15 bases separating them. CDR3 DNA sequence: TGTGCCACCAGCATAGGATCTGTGAACACTGAAGCTTTCTTT. Translating gives CATSIGSVNTEAFF.

The table lists this clone with a count of one. The CDR3 region is CAWSVGDQIYNEQFF. The CDR3 nucleotides read TGTGCCTGGAGTGTTGGGGACCAAATCTACAATGAGCAGTTCTTC. This rearrangement joins TRBV30 to TRBJ2-1; the D gene could be TRBD1 or TRBD2 (5 bases each). Trimming shortened V by 0 bases and J by 3 bases, and 12 bases separated the two germline ends. CDR3 size: 15 residues. Germline V gene data show CDR1 as GTSNPN and CDR2 as SVGIG (reference sequence).

The J gene is TRBJ2-2, the V gene TRBV7-6; D gene unclear. The ends were cut back, 1 base at V and 3 bases at J, with 9 bases in the middle. The CDR3 is 15 residues long. The V gene's germline CDR1 is SGHVS and CDR2 FNYEAQ. The CDR3 reads CASSLVVQHTGELFF. Written as DNA, the CDR3 is TGTGCCAGCAGCTTAGTAGTACAGCACACCGGGGAGCTGTTTTTT.

This clone was recorded a few times. This rearrangement joins TRBV7-9 to TRBJ2-4; D ambiguous. The CDR3 contains 15 residues. The ends were cut back, 4 bases at V and 0 bases at J, with 10 bases in the middle. Per the germline V gene, CDR1 is SEHNR and CDR2 is FQNEAQ (reference sequence). CDR3 residues: CASSSVLIAKNIQYF. The CDR3 DNA follows: TGTGCCAGCAGCTCTGTCCTGATAGCCAAAAACATTCAGTACTTC.

The rearrangement links TRBV11-2 to TRBJ2-1, with TRBD2 matching 8 bases. This CDR3 has 16 amino acids. V shed 1 base and J 7 bases; nucleotides not matched to a gene: 9. Germline lookup yields CDR1 SGHAT and CDR2 FQNNGV. The CDR3 DNA follows: TGTGCCAGCAGCTTAGTACGGGGGGGGCTATTGAATGAGCAGTTCTTC. This gives the protein CASSLVRGGLLNEQFF.

The genes are TRBV19 and TRBJ1-5; D might be TRBD1 (5 bases). The germline gives CDR1 LNHDA, CDR2 SQIVND (reference sequence). This CDR3 has 15 residues. Trimming left V 5 bases short and J 0 bases short, with 11 bases between. The CDR3 is CASSWGVHSNQPQHF. In DNA form, the CDR3 reads TGTGCCAGTAGTTGGGGGGTTCATAGCAATCAGCCCCAGCATTTT.

This sequence joins TRBV27 and TRBJ1-5; no firm D call. Trimming left V 3 bases short and J 4 bases short, with 7 bases between. Germline CDR1 and CDR2: MNHEY and SMNVEV (reference sequence). The CDR3 length is 13 residues. The CDR3 protein is CASSFGGNQPQHF. CDR3 in DNA: TGTGCCAGCAGTTTCGGCGGAAATCAGCCCCAGCATTTT.

The chain carries TRBV10-3 and TRBJ1-2; 7 bases align to TRBD1. The germline V gene has CDR1 ENHRY and CDR2 SYGVKD. The CDR3 has 14 amino acids. V gave up 3 bases and J gave up 8 bases; unmatched junction bases: 9. The DNA of the CDR3 is TGTGCCATCAGTGAAGGGGGCGGAACTGAAGGCTACACCTTC. Translating it yields CAISEGGGTEGYTF.

The rearrangement uses TRBV7-2 and TRBJ1-5; unclear D gene. Trimming cost V 6 bases and J 0 bases, with 9 bases left between them. Germline values: CDR1 SGHTA, CDR2 FQGNSA. CDR3 length: 14 residues. CDR3 protein: CASSPRNSNQPQHF. The CDR3 DNA reads as TGTGCCAGCAGTCCCCGGAATAGCAATCAGCCCCAGCATTTT.

V is TRBV6-5 and J is TRBJ1-2; D may be TRBD1 (5 bases). V lost 8 bases to trimming and J lost 4 bases, with 14 bases between them. Germline values: CDR1 MNHEY, CDR2 SVGAGI. This CDR3 is built from 13 residues. The CDR3 is CASYPGLLYGYTF. The CDR3 nucleotides read TGTGCCAGCTACCCGGGACTGCTCTATGGCTACACCTTC.

V usage is TRBV21-1 and J usage is TRBJ2-1; the table calls TRBD2, which could not be checked here. TRBV21-1 is tagged as a pseudogene. This CDR3 is 8 amino acids long. CDR3 nucleotide sequence: TGTGCCTCGGATGAGCAGTTCTTC. Protein product: CASDEQFF.

The V gene is TRBV2, the J gene TRBJ2-1; no clear D. The V end was cut by 8 bases, the J end by 0 bases, with 8 bases between. From germline, CDR1 is SNHLY and CDR2 FYNNEI. This CDR3 comprises 13 residues. CDR3 DNA sequence: TGTGCCAGCGGATCGGTCTCCTACAATGAGCAGTTCTTC. Translated: CASGSVSYNEQFF.

This chain uses TRBV6-6 with TRBJ1-1, with D perhaps matching TRBD1 (5 bases). The V gene lost 0 bases and the J gene lost 0 bases, with 8 bases spanning the gap. The CDR3 totals 15 residues. CDR1 and CDR2 from the germline V gene are MNHNY and SVGAGI (reference sequence). This CDR3 is CASSYSQGLNTEAFF. The CDR3 nucleotides read TGTGCCAGCAGTTACTCGCAGGGTTTGAACACTGAAGCTTTCTTT.

This chain connects TRBV5-6 to TRBJ1-2; the D gene is possibly TRBD1 (5 bases). Trimming removed 2 bases at V and 3 bases at J, with 11 bases between. The CDR3 spans 14 residues. Germline lookup yields CDR1 SGHDT and CDR2 YYEEEE. As DNA, the CDR3 is TGTGCCAGCAGCTTCTGGGGGGGAGACTATGGCTACACCTTC. Its translation: CASSFWGGDYGYTF.

The chain employs TRBV7-8 and TRBJ1-3, with a possible D match to TRBD1 (6 bases). This CDR3 comprises 15 residues. Germline CDR1 is SGHVS and CDR2 is FQNEAQ. V lost 7 bases and J lost 0, with 13 bases in between. The CDR3 reads CASTPGASSGNTIYF. The CDR3 DNA reads as TGTGCCAGCACTCCAGGGGCCAGCTCTGGAAACACCATATATTTT.

The rearrangement links TRBV27 to TRBJ2-1; the D gene is possibly TRBD2 (7 bases). CDR1 MNHEY and CDR2 SMNVEV come from the germline V gene (reference sequence). This CDR3 spans 15 amino acids. Trimming took off 4 bases at V and 12 bases at J, with 22 bases between the two ends. CDR3 bases: TGTGCCAGCAGTTCATCCGGGGGGCCCCTTCCAGGGCAGTTCTTC. Protein sequence: CASSSSGGPLPGQFF.

The CDR3 loop is CASSPLVGQETQYF. The CDR3 DNA follows: TGTGCCAGCAGCCCACTAGTCGGACAAGAGACCCAGTACTTC. The V and J genes are TRBV7-2 and TRBJ2-5; weak D call: TRBD2 (5 bases). Trimming took off 5 bases at V and 2 bases at J, with 12 bases between the two ends. Germline CDR1 and CDR2: SGHTA and FQGNSA. The CDR3 consists of 14 residues.

CDR3 sequence: CASSQDPGGGDTQYF. The DNA of the CDR3 is TGCGCCAGCAGCCAAGATCCGGGGGGCGGCGATACGCAGTATTTT. This chain connects TRBV4-3 to TRBJ2-3, with TRBD2 as a possible D gene (7 bases). The V gene lost 0 bases and the J gene lost 6 bases, with 13 bases spanning the gap. The CDR3 loop spans 15 amino acids. CDR1 and CDR2 (germline): LGHNA, YSLEER.

This clone has just one count. The chain recombines TRBV30 with TRBJ2-3, with D tentatively TRBD1 or TRBD2 (5 bases each). Between the trimmed V and J ends, which lost 4 bases and 4 bases, there was a span of 18 bases. Germline lookup yields CDR1 GTSNPN and CDR2 SVGIG (reference sequence). The CDR3 is 15 residues long. Here the CDR3 reads CAWKASLVGADTQYF. The CDR3 nucleotides are TGTGCCTGGAAAGCCTCGTTGGTGGGGGCAGATACGCAGTATTTT.

The chain recombines TRBV6-5 with TRBJ2-5; D not resolved. The V gene's germline CDR1 is MNHEY and CDR2 SVGAGI. The germline V and J ends were trimmed by 4 bases and 5 bases, with 5 bases remaining between them. There are 11 residues in the CDR3. CDR3 protein: CASSSLETQYF. The DNA for the CDR3 is TGTGCCAGCAGTTCCCTCGAGACCCAGTACTTC.

V and J are TRBV19 and TRBJ1-2; D might be TRBD1 (6 bases). The CDR3 runs 14 residues. Trimming removed 6 bases at V and 5 bases at J, with 16 bases between. CDR1 is LNHDA, CDR2 SQIVND, per germline (reference sequence). The CDR3, as DNA: TGTGCCAGTAGCACCCCGGACAGAGATTATGGCTACACCTTC. Translation gives CASSTPDRDYGYTF.

CDR3 region: CASSLAHGQGSYEQYF. DNA of the CDR3: TGTGCCAGCAGCTTAGCGCATGGGCAGGGCTCCTACGAGCAGTACTTC. This chain links TRBV7-8 with TRBJ2-7; TRBD1 might be the D (5 bases). In germline, CDR1 is SGHVS, CDR2 FQNEAQ. Trimming took 0 bases from V and 0 from J, leaving 12 bases between them. The CDR3 is made up of 16 amino acids.

This rearrangement joins TRBV7-9 to TRBJ2-3; TRBD2 might be the D (7 bases). Trimming shortened V by 10 bases and J by 4 bases, and 18 bases separated the two germline ends. Germline values: CDR1 SEHNR, CDR2 FQNEAQ (reference sequence). This CDR3 contains 14 residues. The CDR3 protein is CANGGPLSADTQYF. CDR3 bases: TGTGCCAACGGGGGGCCCCTCAGCGCAGATACGCAGTATTTT.

This clone was counted a single time. This sequence joins TRBV4-2 and TRBJ2-6; no definite D call. The length of the CDR3 is 16 residues. CDR1 LGHNA and CDR2 YNFKEQ come from the germline V gene. Trimming shortened V by 0 bases and J by 0 bases, and 6 bases separated the two germline ends. CDR3 residues: CASSQELSSGANVLTF. CDR3 in DNA: TGTGCCAGCAGCCAAGAGTTAAGCTCTGGGGCCAACGTCCTGACTTTC.